This T cell receptor (beta chain) is drawn from a study of OX40 agonist ivuxolimab in advanced cancers. Study-level information: Hepatocellular carcinoma, melanoma, renal cell or head and neck cancer was diagnosed in the dose-escalation patients. Study-wide findings and caveats: No determination was made of the antigen specificity of the expanded peripheral T cells.

Repertoires were generated with immunoSEQ multiplex PCR, while TCRdb's copy carries only in-frame clones and drops some. The table records around 84,000 clones, around 80% of them present only once. J was trimmed by 4 bases and V by 8 bases; bases with no gene match: 8. The germline CDR1 and CDR2 sequences are SNHLY and FYNNEI. The CDR3 extends over 15 amino acids. This clone has just a few counts. Its antigen remains unknown. This sample comprised CD4+ or CD8+ T cells sorted from blood, obtained in a trial of the OX40 agonist ivuxolimab. The receptor was derived from an adult with an advanced solid tumor such as melanoma, head and neck, liver or kidney cancer. J is TRBJ2-3 and V is TRBV2; TRBD1 matches 11 bases. The chain's CDR3 is CASGKDRGRSDTQYF. The CDR3 DNA sequence: TGTGCCAGCGGAAAGGACAGGGGGCGGTCAGATACGCAGTATTTT.